These T cell receptor beta chains were read from a single sample in a study of T cell responses to AZD1222 COVID-19 vaccine. The method was immunoSEQ multiplex PCR; TCRdb's version includes in-frame clones alone and lacks a portion of them. The sample yields around 83,000 clones, 86% seen once. Sequenced material: peripheral blood, taken on day 0 of AZD1222 vaccination. These receptors were collected from an adult in good health. CDR3s include the opening cysteine and the closing phenylalanine or tryptophan. The D gene is left open where the match is weak. The listing skips clone size in some rows; elsewhere it reads once, few, many or a size class.

>TRBV10-1|TRBD2|NA|TRBJ2-3
CASSVSGSGDTQYF
TGCGCCAGCAGTGTTAGCGGGAGTGGAGATACGCAGTATTTT
>TRBV19|NA|NA|TRBJ2-3
CASSIAPRGISTDTQYF
TGTGCCAGTAGTATTGCGCCCCGGGGGATTAGCACAGATACGCAGTATTTT
>TRBV3-1/TRBV3-2|NA|NA|TRBJ1-3
CASSLGPRRAGNTIYF
TGTGCCAGCAGCCTTGGGCCCAGGCGGGCTGGAAACACCATATATTTT
>TRBV4-1|TRBD2|NA|TRBJ2-3
CASSQPRLAGGTDTQYF
TGCGCCAGCAGCCAACCCCGACTAGCGGGGGGCACAGATACGCAGTATTTT
>TRBV6-1|NA|once|TRBJ1-1
CASSPGGAYTEAFF
TGTGCCAGCAGCCCCGGGGGGGCTTACACTGAAGCTTTCTTT
>TRBV6-5|NA|once|TRBJ1-4
CASFTPAGEKLFF
TGTGCCAGCTTCACCCCGGCGGGTGAAAAACTGTTTTTT
>TRBV5-1|NA|NA|TRBJ1-6
CASSLAPDSTSSPLHF
TGCGCCAGCAGCTTAGCCCCGGACAGTACCTCTTCACCCCTCCACTTT
>TRBV28|TRBD2|NA|TRBJ2-1
CASSLAGVAQRGEQFF
TGTGCCAGCAGTTTAGCGGGGGTCGCACAACGCGGTGAGCAGTTCTTC
>TRBV19|NA|once|TRBJ1-1
CASKRVLNTEAFF
TGTGCCAGTAAGAGGGTTCTGAACACTGAAGCTTTCTTT
>TRBV10-3|TRBD1|once|TRBJ1-6
CAISARTGEGSSNSPLHF
TGTGCCATCAGTGCGAGGACAGGGGAAGGCAGCTCTAATTCACCCCTCCACTTT
>TRBV9|TRBD1|few|TRBJ2-3
CASSVGTGADTQYF
TGTGCCAGCAGCGTAGGGACAGGGGCAGATACGCAGTATTTT
>TRBV7-8|TRBD2|NA|TRBJ2-2
CASSFRRTSGMNTGELFF
TGTGCCAGCAGCTTCCGCAGGACTAGCGGGATGAACACCGGGGAGCTGTTTTTT
>TRBV7-6|NA|NA|TRBJ1-1
CASSLGGQTEAFF
TGTGCCAGCAGCTTAGGAGGACAGACTGAAGCTTTCTTT
>TRBV5-5|TRBD1|NA|TRBJ1-2
CASRPRATGENGYTF
TGTGCCAGCAGACCCCGGGCTACAGGGGAAAATGGCTACACCTTC
>TRBV12-3/TRBV12-4|NA|NA|TRBJ1-5
CASSLEVQPQHF
TGTGCCAGCAGTTTAGAGGTTCAGCCCCAGCATTTT
>TRBV10-1|NA|NA|TRBJ2-3
CASQDRPTDTQYF
TGCGCCAGCCAAGACAGACCCACAGATACGCAGTATTTT
>TRBV5-5|NA|NA|TRBJ2-7
CASSLLDGPYEQYF
TGTGCCAGCAGCTTGTTGGACGGCCCCTACGAGCAGTACTTC
>TRBV25-1|TRBD2|NA|TRBJ2-3
CASSRLAGASTDTQYF
TGTGCCAGCAGCAGACTAGCGGGGGCTAGCACAGATACGCAGTATTTT
>TRBV28|NA|NA|TRBJ1-2
CASSPLANYGYTF
TGTGCCAGCAGTCCCCTAGCTAACTATGGCTACACCTTC
>TRBV7-9|NA|NA|TRBJ2-7
CASRRVGGENYEQYF
TGTGCCAGCAGGCGAGTCGGCGGGGAAAACTACGAGCAGTACTTC
>TRBV5-6|NA|NA|TRBJ2-6
CASSLVPSGANVLTF
TGTGCCAGCAGCTTGGTGCCCTCTGGGGCCAACGTCCTGACTTTC
>TRBV7-2|NA|NA|TRBJ1-1
CASSLGGPRAFF
TGTGCCAGCAGCTTAGGGGGGCCGCGAGCTTTCTTT
>TRBV5-5|TRBD1|NA|TRBJ2-4
CASSLSKLGQGFPKNIQYF
TGTGCCAGCAGCTTGTCCAAACTGGGACAGGGTTTCCCCAAAAACATTCAGTACTTC
>TRBV28|NA|NA|TRBJ2-4
CASPSQTVAKNIQYF
TGTGCCAGCCCGTCTCAGACGGTAGCCAAAAACATTCAGTACTTC
>TRBV19|NA|once|TRBJ1-3
CASSIGTAAGNTIYF
TGTGCCAGTAGTATAGGGACAGCGGCTGGAAACACCATATATTTT
>TRBV7-2|TRBD2|NA|TRBJ2-3
CASSTYSGGADTQYF
TGTGCCAGCAGCACTTATAGCGGGGGCGCAGATACGCAGTATTTT
>TRBV2|NA|NA|TRBJ2-7
CASSYTLQYF
TGTGCCAGCAGTTATACGCTGCAGTACTTC
>TRBV24-1|NA|NA|TRBJ2-5
CATSDSAETQYF
TGTGCCACCAGTGATTCTGCAGAGACCCAGTACTTC
>TRBV6-1|TRBD1|NA|TRBJ1-3
CASSEQGGGNTIYF
TGTGCCAGCAGTGAACAGGGGGGGGGAAACACCATATATTTT
>TRBV7-2|NA|NA|TRBJ1-5
CASSLVSGTSVNQPQHF
TGTGCCAGCAGCTTAGTTTCTGGGACGTCGGTCAATCAGCCCCAGCATTTT
>TRBV7-3|TRBD2|NA|TRBJ2-1
CASSLYGGSGPYNEQFF
TGTGCCAGCAGCTTATACGGCGGGAGTGGGCCCTACAATGAGCAGTTCTTC
>TRBV5-1|NA|NA|TRBJ1-5
CASSPEGYSNQPQHF
TGCGCCAGCAGCCCCGAGGGGTATAGCAATCAGCCCCAGCATTTT
>TRBV18|TRBD2|NA|TRBJ2-1
CASSPTSGSYNEQFF
TGTGCCAGCTCGCCTACTAGCGGGAGCTACAATGAGCAGTTCTTC
>TRBV10-2|TRBD1|NA|TRBJ1-1
CASSEQGPFGTEAFF
TGCGCCAGCAGCGAACAGGGGCCCTTTGGCACTGAAGCTTTCTTT
>TRBV15|NA|NA|TRBJ1-4
CATSRDRQTGEKLFF
TGTGCCACCAGCAGAGATCGCCAGACAGGTGAAAAACTGTTTTTT
>TRBV4-1|NA|few|TRBJ2-7
CASSQDWLASEYEQYF
TGCGCCAGCAGCCAAGATTGGTTAGCTAGCGAGTACGAGCAGTACTTC
>TRBV12-3/TRBV12-4|TRBD1|NA|TRBJ1-4
CASSWDREKLFF
TGTGCCAGCAGTTGGGACAGGGAAAAACTGTTTTTT
>TRBV19|NA|NA|TRBJ2-5
CASSVELIQETQYF
TGTGCCAGTAGTGTGGAGCTGATCCAAGAGACCCAGTACTTC
>TRBV28|NA|NA|TRBJ1-5
CASSYQGQPQHF
TGTGCCAGCAGTTACCAGGGTCAGCCCCAGCATTTT
>TRBV5-1|NA|NA|TRBJ1-6
CASSLGGAYYNSPLHF
TGCGCCAGCAGCTTGGGAGGCGCCTACTATAATTCACCCCTCCACTTT
>TRBV6-5|NA|NA|TRBJ1-2
CASRRIQEGGYTF
TGTGCCAGCCGTAGGATTCAGGAAGGCGGCTACACCTTC
>TRBV9|NA|NA|TRBJ2-5
CASSVDGVLGETQYF
TGTGCCAGCAGCGTGGATGGGGTCCTGGGGGAGACCCAGTACTTC
>TRBV2|TRBD1|NA|TRBJ1-6
CASGARTGGSPLHF
TGTGCCAGCGGGGCCAGGACAGGTGGGTCACCCCTCCACTTT
>TRBV7-8|NA|few|TRBJ1-4
CASSYTGNHNEKLFF
TGTGCCAGCAGCTACACAGGGAACCATAATGAAAAACTGTTTTTT
>TRBV4-1|NA|NA|TRBJ1-1
CASSRPGQTSHTEAFF
TGCGCCAGCAGCCGACCTGGACAGACCTCTCACACTGAAGCTTTCTTT
>TRBV27|TRBD2|NA|TRBJ2-5
CASSFSGLGGETQYF
TGTGCCAGCAGTTTTTCGGGACTAGGGGGAGAGACCCAGTACTTC
>TRBV19|TRBD2|NA|TRBJ2-5
CASRATSGRGGETQYF
TGTGCCAGTAGAGCAACTAGCGGGAGAGGGGGTGAGACCCAGTACTTC
>TRBV7-2|NA|NA|TRBJ2-7
CASREGRLEVGEQYF
TGTGCCAGCAGGGAAGGTCGGTTGGAGGTCGGCGAGCAGTACTTC
>TRBV4-2|TRBD1|NA|TRBJ2-7
CASSPGTGSTYEQYF
TGTGCCAGCAGCCCTGGGACAGGGTCTACCTACGAGCAGTACTTC
>TRBV18|NA|NA|TRBJ2-7
CASSPLGGATGEQYF
TGTGCCAGCTCGCCCCTCGGTGGCGCGACGGGCGAGCAGTACTTC
>TRBV14|TRBD2|NA|TRBJ2-3
CASSDYSLAGTRDTQYF
TGTGCCAGCAGCGATTATTCCCTAGCGGGGACGAGAGATACGCAGTATTTT
>TRBV7-7|NA|NA|TRBJ2-7
CASSFTPSYEQYF
TGTGCTAGCAGCTTCACACCCTCCTACGAGCAGTACTTC